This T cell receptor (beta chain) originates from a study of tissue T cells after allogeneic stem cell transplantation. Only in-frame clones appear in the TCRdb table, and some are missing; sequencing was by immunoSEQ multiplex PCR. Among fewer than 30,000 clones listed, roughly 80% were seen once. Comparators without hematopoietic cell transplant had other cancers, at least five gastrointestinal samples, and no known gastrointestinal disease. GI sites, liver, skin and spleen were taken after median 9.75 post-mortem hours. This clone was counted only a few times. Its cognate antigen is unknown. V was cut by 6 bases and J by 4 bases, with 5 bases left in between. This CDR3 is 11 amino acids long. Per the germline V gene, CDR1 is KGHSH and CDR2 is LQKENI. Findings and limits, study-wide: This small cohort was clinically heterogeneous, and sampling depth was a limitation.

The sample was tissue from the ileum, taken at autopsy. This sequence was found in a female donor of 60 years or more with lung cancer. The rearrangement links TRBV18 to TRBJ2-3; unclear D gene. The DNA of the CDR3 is TGTGCCAGCTCGACGGCAGATACGCAGTATTTT. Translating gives CASSTADTQYF.